These 19 T cell receptor beta chains originate from one sample sequenced in a study of OX40 agonist ivuxolimab in advanced cancers. Method: immunoSEQ multiplex PCR; TCRdb's copy keeps in-frame clones and lacks some. The sample lists 40,000 to 50,000 clones; roughly 90% were seen once. The sequencing here drew on CD4+ or CD8+ T cells sorted from blood, taken in a trial of the OX40 agonist ivuxolimab. The source of these receptors is an adult with an advanced solid tumor such as melanoma, head and neck, liver or kidney cancer.

The table lists this clone with a count of one. J is TRBJ1-4 and V is TRBV6-1; 8 bases agree with TRBD1. CDR1 and CDR2 from the germline V gene are MNHNS and SASEGT. The length of the CDR3 is 14 residues. Trimming removed 2 bases from V and 7 bases from J; junction bases left unmatched: 3. CDR3 sequence (DNA): TGTGCCAGCAGTGAAAGGACAGGGTTTGAAAAACTGTTTTTT. Translating it yields CASSERTGFEKLFF.

V usage is TRBV6-6 and J usage is TRBJ1-1; unclear D gene. V was cut by 8 bases and J by 0 bases, with 7 bases left in between. Germline CDR1 is MNHNY and CDR2 is SVGAGI (reference sequence). The length of the CDR3 is 12 residues. The CDR3 nucleotides are TGTGCCAGCCTTACCATGAACACTGAAGCTTTCTTT. Translated, it gives CASLTMNTEAFF.

This chain links TRBV2 with TRBJ2-3, with a possible D match to TRBD1 (5 bases). Per germline, CDR1 SNHLY and CDR2 FYNNEI. This CDR3 contains 15 residues. V lost 3 bases and J 1 base, leaving 11 bases between the germline ends. The CDR3 DNA sequence: TGTGCCAGCAGTGAGGTCAGGGTAGGCACAGATACGCAGTATTTT. This codes for CASSEVRVGTDTQYF.

The chain links TRBV4-1 to TRBJ2-6; D is unresolved. V lost 1 base, J lost 3 bases, and 10 bases lay in between. The CDR3 is 16 residues long. Germline V lookup: CDR1 MGHRA, CDR2 YSYEKL. In DNA, the CDR3 is TGCGCCAGCAGCCAAGTGATTCTGATTGGGGCCAACGTCCTGACTTTC. Its protein product is CASSQVILIGANVLTF.

The chain carries TRBV9 and TRBJ2-1; 16 bases line up with TRBD2. Germline assignment: CDR1 SGDLS and CDR2 YYNGEE. Trimming cost V 4 bases and J 9 bases; bases outside gene matches: 7. The CDR3 consists of 16 residues. The CDR3 region has the DNA TGTGCCAGCAGCCCGACCGGGACTAGCGGGGGGGCTGAGCAGTTCTTC. It encodes CASSPTGTSGGAEQFF.

The chain links TRBV2 to TRBJ1-1; D is undetermined. V lost 7 bases and J lost 1, with 7 bases in between. Germline V gene data show CDR1 as SNHLY and CDR2 as FYNNEI. The CDR3 contains 12 residues. The CDR3 nucleotides read TGTGCCAGCAAGACGGCGAACACTGAAGCTTTCTTT. This encodes CASKTANTEAFF. The whole variable domain, filled in from reference TRBV2 and TRBJ1-1, reads EPEVTQTPSHQVTQMGQEVILRCVPISNHLYFYWYRQILGQKVEFLVSFYNNEISEKSEIFDDQFSVERPDGSNFTLKIRSTKLEDSAMYFCASKTANTEAFFGQGTRLTVV.

The chain combines TRBV9 with TRBJ2-3; weak D call: TRBD1 (5 bases). V lost 0 bases, J lost 1 base, and 9 bases lay in between. CDR1 and CDR2 from the germline V gene are SGDLS and YYNGEE. This CDR3 has 15 amino acids. The CDR3 spells CASSVVVGGTDTQYF. The CDR3 region has the DNA TGTGCCAGCAGCGTAGTTGTAGGGGGCACAGATACGCAGTATTTT.

The chain combines TRBV28 with TRBJ1-1; perhaps TRBD1 as D (6 bases). The germline V gene has CDR1 MDHEN and CDR2 SYDVKM. The length of the CDR3 is 13 residues. Deletions cut 5 bases from V and 6 bases from J, with 13 bases between. CDR3 loop: CASSPPQGPEAFF. As DNA, the CDR3 is TGTGCCAGCAGTCCCCCGCAGGGGCCTGAAGCTTTCTTT.

This clone was detected once. The chain combines TRBV27 with TRBJ2-1, with TRBD1 matching 8 bases. The CDR3 runs to 14 residues. V lost 4 bases and J lost 4; bases outside the gene matches: 3. Germline lookup yields CDR1 MNHEY and CDR2 SMNVEV (reference sequence). The CDR3 sequence is CASSSGQVYNEQFF. CDR3 nucleotide sequence: TGTGCCAGCAGTTCGGGACAGGTATACAATGAGCAGTTCTTC.

V usage is TRBV6-5 and J usage is TRBJ1-1; D is perhaps TRBD1 (6 bases). The germline V gene has CDR1 MNHEY and CDR2 SVGAGI. This CDR3 comprises 13 residues. Trimming pared 5 bases from V and 1 base from J, leaving 8 bases between. The CDR3 loop is CASSQQGNTEAFF. The CDR3 DNA reads as TGTGCCAGCAGTCAACAGGGGAACACTGAAGCTTTCTTT.

This clone was seen only once. This rearrangement joins TRBV5-1 to TRBJ2-2, with 8 bases identical to TRBD2. V lost 4 bases and J lost 5; bases outside the gene matches: 13. This CDR3 is built from 17 residues. Germline V gene lookup returns CDR1 SGHRS and CDR2 YFSETQ. CDR3 bases: TGCGCCAGCAGCCCGGGGACGTTATTAGCGGGGACCGGGGAGCTGTTTTTT. This gives the protein CASSPGTLLAGTGELFF.

This clone came up once. The rearrangement links TRBV5-5 to TRBJ1-3; D unresolved. Between the trimmed V and J ends, which lost 5 bases and 2 bases, there was a span of 5 bases. The CDR3 spans 12 residues. Germline V lookup: CDR1 SGHKS, CDR2 YYEKEE (reference sequence). The CDR3 DNA reads TGTGCCAGCAGGGAAACTGGAAACACCATATATTTT. Translated, it gives CASRETGNTIYF. Variable domain in full (rest from reference TRBV5-5 and TRBJ1-3): DAGVTQSPTHLIKTRGQQVTLRCSPISGHKSVSWYQQVLGQGPQFIFQYYEKEERGRGNFPDRFSARQFPNYSSELNVNALLLGDSALYLCASRETGNTIYFGEGSWLTVV.

This chain uses TRBV11-1 with TRBJ1-4; D unresolved. The CDR3 is 14 residues long. Germline V CDR1 and CDR2: SGHAT, FQDESV (reference sequence). V lost 0 bases and J 5 bases, leaving 7 bases between the germline ends. For the CDR3, the DNA is TGTGCCAGCAGCTTAGCGGCGGAGAATGAAAAACTGTTTTTT. This codes for CASSLAAENEKLFF. Based on the CDR3 plus reference TRBV11-1 and TRBJ1-4, the full variable domain is EAEVAQSPRYKITEKSQAVAFWCDPISGHATLYWYRQILGQGPELLVQFQDESVVDDSQLPKDRFSAERLKGVDSTLKIQPAELGDSAMYLCASSLAAENEKLFFGSGTQLSVL.

This clone is categorized as medium-sized. The genes are TRBV4-1 and TRBJ2-1; D call uncertain. The CDR3 covers 15 residues. From germline, CDR1 is MGHRA and CDR2 YSYEKL. Trimming took 0 bases from V and 3 from J, leaving 9 bases between them. CDR3 DNA: TGCGCCAGCAGCCAAGATCACCAGGACTACAATGAGCAGTTCTTC. Translation gives CASSQDHQDYNEQFF.

The CDR3 sequence is CASSQSRGSLGYTF. CDR3 nucleotides: TGTGCCAGCAGCCAAAGCAGGGGGAGCCTTGGCTACACCTTC. V and J are TRBV2 and TRBJ1-2; 7 bases agree with TRBD1. Looked up from germline, CDR1 is SNHLY and CDR2 is FYNNEI. V dropped 6 bases and J dropped 7; count of bases not matched to a gene: 11. The CDR3 is 14 amino acids.

The chain is built from TRBV4-1 and TRBJ1-6; 12 bases line up with TRBD1. The trim removed 6 bases at V and 10 bases at J, leaving 10 bases unmatched. From germline, CDR1 is MGHRA and CDR2 YSYEKL. This CDR3 is 16 amino acids long. The CDR3 sequence is CASSPRRDRGQSPLHF. The CDR3 DNA reads as TGCGCCAGCAGTCCAAGGAGGGACAGGGGGCAATCACCCCTCCACTTT.

CDR3 sequence: CASSRQGQGAGETQYF. For the CDR3, the DNA is TGCGCCAGCAGCCGCCAGGGACAGGGGGCCGGAGAGACCCAGTACTTC. This sequence joins TRBV5-1 and TRBJ2-5, with 12 bases that match TRBD1. The trim removed 4 bases at V and 4 bases at J, leaving 8 bases unmatched. This CDR3 has 16 amino acids. Germline loops: CDR1 SGHRS, CDR2 YFSETQ.

The genes are TRBV6-1 and TRBJ1-2; tentatively, D is TRBD1 (6 bases). Trimming took 2 bases from V and 4 from J, leaving 14 bases between them. The CDR3 runs 15 residues. In germline, CDR1 is MNHNS, CDR2 SASEGT. DNA of the CDR3: TGTGCCAGCAGTGAAAACAGGGTACTTGGCTATGGCTACACCTTC. Its protein product is CASSENRVLGYGYTF.

This clone was seen once. The V and J genes are TRBV2 and TRBJ2-5, with a tentative D call TRBD2 (6 bases). Trimming left V 7 bases short and J 4 bases short, with 13 bases between. The CDR3 length is 13 residues. Per germline, CDR1 SNHLY and CDR2 FYNNEI. The CDR3 is CASTGLPRETQYF. The CDR3 nucleotides are TGTGCCAGCACCGGACTACCCCGAGAGACCCAGTACTTC. The complete variable domain, with remaining parts taken from reference TRBV2 and TRBJ2-5, reads EPEVTQTPSHQVTQMGQEVILRCVPISNHLYFYWYRQILGQKVEFLVSFYNNEISEKSEIFDDQFSVERPDGSNFTLKIRSTKLEDSAMYFCASTGLPRETQYFGPGTRLLVL.